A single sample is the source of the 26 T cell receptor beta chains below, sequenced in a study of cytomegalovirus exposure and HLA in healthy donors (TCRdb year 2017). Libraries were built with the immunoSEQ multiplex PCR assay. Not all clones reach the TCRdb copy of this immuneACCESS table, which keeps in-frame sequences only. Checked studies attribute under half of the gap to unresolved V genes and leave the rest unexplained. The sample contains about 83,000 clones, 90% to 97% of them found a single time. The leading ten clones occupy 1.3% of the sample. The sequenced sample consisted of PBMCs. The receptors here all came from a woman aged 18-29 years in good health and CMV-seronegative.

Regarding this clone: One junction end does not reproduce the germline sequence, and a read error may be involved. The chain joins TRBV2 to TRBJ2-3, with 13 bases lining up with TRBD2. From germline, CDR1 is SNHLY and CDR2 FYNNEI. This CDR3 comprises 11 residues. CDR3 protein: CASAAGTSGMF. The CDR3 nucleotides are TGTGCCAGCGCGGCCGGGACTAGCGGGATGTTT.

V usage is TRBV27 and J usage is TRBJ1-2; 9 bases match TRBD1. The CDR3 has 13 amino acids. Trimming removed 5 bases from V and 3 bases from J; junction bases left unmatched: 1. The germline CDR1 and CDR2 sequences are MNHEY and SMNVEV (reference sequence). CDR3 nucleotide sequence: TGTGCCAGCAGTCGGACAGGGGACTATGGCTACACCTTC. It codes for CASSRTGDYGYTF.

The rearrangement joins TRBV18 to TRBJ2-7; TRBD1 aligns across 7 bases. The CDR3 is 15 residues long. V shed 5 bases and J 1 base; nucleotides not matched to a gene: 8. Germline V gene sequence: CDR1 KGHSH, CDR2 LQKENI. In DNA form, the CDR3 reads TGTGCCAGCTCAACCACAGGGGCATTTTCCTACGAGCAGTACTTC. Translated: CASSTTGAFSYEQYF.

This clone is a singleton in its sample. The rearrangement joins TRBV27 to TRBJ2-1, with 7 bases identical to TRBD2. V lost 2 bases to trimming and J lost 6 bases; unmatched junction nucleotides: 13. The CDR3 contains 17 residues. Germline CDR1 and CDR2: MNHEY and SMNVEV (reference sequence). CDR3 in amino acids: CASSLGGGPLRTNEQFF. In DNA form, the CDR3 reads TGTGCCAGCAGTTTAGGCGGGGGACCCCTTCGTACCAATGAGCAGTTCTTC.

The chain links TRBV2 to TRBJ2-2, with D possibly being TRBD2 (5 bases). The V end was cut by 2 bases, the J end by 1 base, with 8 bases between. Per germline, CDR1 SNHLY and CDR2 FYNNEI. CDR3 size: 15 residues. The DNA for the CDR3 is TGTGCCAGCAGTGAAAGGGAGTTGAACACCGGGGAGCTGTTTTTT. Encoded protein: CASSERELNTGELFF. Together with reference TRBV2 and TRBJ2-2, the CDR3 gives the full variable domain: EPEVTQTPSHQVTQMGQEVILRCVPISNHLYFYWYRQILGQKVEFLVSFYNNEISEKSEIFDDQFSVERPDGSNFTLKIRSTKLEDSAMYFCASSERELNTGELFFGEGSRLTVL.

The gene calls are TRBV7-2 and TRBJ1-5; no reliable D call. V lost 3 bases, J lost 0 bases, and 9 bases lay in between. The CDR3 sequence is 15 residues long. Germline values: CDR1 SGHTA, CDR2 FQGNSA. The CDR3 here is CASSFSADSNQPQHF. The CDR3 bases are TGTGCCAGCAGCTTCAGCGCGGATAGCAATCAGCCCCAGCATTTT. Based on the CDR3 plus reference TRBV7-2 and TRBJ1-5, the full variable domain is GAGVSQSPSNKVTEKGKDVELRCDPISGHTALYWYRQSLGQGLEFLIYFQGNSAPDKSGLPSDRFSAERTGGSVSTLTIQRTQQEDSAVYLCASSFSADSNQPQHFGDGTRLSIL.

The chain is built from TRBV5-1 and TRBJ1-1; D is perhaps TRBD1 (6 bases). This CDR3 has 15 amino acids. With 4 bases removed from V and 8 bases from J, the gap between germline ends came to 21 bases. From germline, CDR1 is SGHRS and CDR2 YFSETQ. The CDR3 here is CASSTTGHLFPEAFF. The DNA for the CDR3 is TGCGCCAGCAGCACGACGGGACACCTTTTCCCGGAAGCTTTCTTT. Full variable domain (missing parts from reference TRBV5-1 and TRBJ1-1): KAGVTQTPRYLIKTRGQQVTLSCSPISGHRSVSWYQQTPGQGLQFLFEYFSETQRNKGNFPGRFSGRQFSNSRSEMNVSTLELGDSALYLCASSTTGHLFPEAFFGQGTRLTVV.

The CDR3 sequence: CASSLTSGYNEQFF. The CDR3, as DNA: TGTGCCAGCTCACTCACTAGCGGGTACAATGAGCAGTTCTTC. The rearrangement uses TRBV18 and TRBJ2-1, with 9 bases lining up with TRBD2. Germline CDR1 KGHSH, CDR2 LQKENI. The CDR3 has 14 residues. The V segment lost 4 bases and the J segment 4 bases; nucleotides outside the gene matches: 2.

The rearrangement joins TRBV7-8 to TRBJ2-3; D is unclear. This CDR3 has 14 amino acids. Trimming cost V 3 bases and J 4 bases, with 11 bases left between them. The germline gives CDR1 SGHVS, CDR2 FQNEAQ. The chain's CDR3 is CASSFKRLADTQYF. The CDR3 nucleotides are TGTGCCAGCAGCTTTAAGAGGTTGGCAGATACGCAGTATTTT.

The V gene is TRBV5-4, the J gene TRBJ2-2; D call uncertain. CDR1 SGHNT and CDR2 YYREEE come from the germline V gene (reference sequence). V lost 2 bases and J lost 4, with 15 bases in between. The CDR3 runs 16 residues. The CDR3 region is CASSFGGSLITGELFF. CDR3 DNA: TGTGCCAGCAGCTTTGGTGGTAGCCTAATCACCGGGGAGCTGTTTTTT. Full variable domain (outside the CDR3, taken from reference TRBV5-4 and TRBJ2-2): ETGVTQSPTHLIKTRGQQVTLRCSSQSGHNTVSWYQQALGQGPQFIFQYYREEENGRGNFPPRFSGLQFPNYSSELNVNALELDDSALYLCASSFGGSLITGELFFGEGSRLTVL.

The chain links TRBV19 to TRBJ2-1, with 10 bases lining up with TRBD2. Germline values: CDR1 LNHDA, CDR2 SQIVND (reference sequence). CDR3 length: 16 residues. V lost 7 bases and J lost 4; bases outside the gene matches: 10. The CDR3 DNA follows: TGTGCCAGTAATCGGGCTAGCGGGAGCCTTTACAATGAGCAGTTCTTC. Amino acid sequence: CASNRASGSLYNEQFF.

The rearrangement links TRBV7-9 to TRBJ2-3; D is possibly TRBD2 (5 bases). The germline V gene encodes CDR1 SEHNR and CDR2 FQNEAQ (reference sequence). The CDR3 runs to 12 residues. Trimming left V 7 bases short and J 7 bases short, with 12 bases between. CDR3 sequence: CASTPTNNTQYF. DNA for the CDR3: TGTGCCAGCACCCCGACTAATAATACGCAGTATTTT.

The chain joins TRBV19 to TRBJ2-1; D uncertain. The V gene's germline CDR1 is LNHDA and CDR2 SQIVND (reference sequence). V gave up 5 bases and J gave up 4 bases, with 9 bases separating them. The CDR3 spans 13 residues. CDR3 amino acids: CASSSVGYNEQFF. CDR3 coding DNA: TGTGCCAGTAGTTCCGTCGGGTACAATGAGCAGTTCTTC.

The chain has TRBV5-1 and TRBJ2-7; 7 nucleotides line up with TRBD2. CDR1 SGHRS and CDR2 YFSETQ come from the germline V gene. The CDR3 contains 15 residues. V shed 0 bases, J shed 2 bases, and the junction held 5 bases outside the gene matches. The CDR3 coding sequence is TGCGCCAGCAGCTTGGCCCCTAGCGGACCCTACGAGCAGTACTTC. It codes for CASSLAPSGPYEQYF.

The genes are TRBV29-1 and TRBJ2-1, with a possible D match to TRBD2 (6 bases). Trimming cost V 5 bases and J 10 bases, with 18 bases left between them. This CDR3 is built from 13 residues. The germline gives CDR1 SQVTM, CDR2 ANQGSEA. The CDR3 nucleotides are TGCAGCGTTCCAGGGACTCTGGCGGAGGAGCAGTTCTTC. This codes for CSVPGTLAEEQFF.

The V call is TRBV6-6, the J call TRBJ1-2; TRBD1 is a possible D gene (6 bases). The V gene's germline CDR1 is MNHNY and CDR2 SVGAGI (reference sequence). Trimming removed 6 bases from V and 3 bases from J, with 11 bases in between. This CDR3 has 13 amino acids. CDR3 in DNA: TGTGCCAGCAGACAGGGTTTGGACTATGGCTACACCTTC. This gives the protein CASRQGLDYGYTF.

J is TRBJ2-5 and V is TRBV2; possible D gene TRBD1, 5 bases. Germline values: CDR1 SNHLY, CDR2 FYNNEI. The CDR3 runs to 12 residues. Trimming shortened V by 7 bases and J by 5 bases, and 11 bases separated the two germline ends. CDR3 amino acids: CASIGQSETQYF. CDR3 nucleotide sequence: TGTGCCAGCATTGGACAATCGGAGACCCAGTACTTC.

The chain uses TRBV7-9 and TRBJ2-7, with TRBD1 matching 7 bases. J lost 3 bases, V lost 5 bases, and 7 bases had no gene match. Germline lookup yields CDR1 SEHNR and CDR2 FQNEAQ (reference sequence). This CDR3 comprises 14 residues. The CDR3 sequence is CASSGWDSNYEQYF. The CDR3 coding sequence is TGTGCCAGCAGCGGTTGGGACAGTAACTACGAGCAGTACTTC.

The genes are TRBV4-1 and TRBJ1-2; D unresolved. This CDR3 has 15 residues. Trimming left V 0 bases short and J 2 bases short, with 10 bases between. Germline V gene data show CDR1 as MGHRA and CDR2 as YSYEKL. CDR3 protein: CASSQENSKNYGYTF. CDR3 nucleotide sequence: TGCGCCAGCAGCCAAGAGAACAGCAAAAACTATGGCTACACCTTC.

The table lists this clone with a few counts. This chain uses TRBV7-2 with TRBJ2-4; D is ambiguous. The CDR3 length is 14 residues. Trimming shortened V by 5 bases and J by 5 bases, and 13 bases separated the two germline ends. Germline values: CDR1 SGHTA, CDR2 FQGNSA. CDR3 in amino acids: CASSLSTPENIQYF. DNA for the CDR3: TGTGCCAGCAGCCTCTCGACTCCCGAAAACATTCAGTACTTC.

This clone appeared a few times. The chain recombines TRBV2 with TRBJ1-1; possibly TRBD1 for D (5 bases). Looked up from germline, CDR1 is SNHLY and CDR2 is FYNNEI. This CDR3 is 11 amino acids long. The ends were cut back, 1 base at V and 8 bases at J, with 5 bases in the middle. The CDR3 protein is CASSEGTEAFF. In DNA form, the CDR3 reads TGTGCCAGCAGTGAAGGGACAGAAGCTTTCTTT. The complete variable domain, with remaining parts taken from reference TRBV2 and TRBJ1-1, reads EPEVTQTPSHQVTQMGQEVILRCVPISNHLYFYWYRQILGQKVEFLVSFYNNEISEKSEIFDDQFSVERPDGSNFTLKIRSTKLEDSAMYFCASSEGTEAFFGQGTRLTVV.

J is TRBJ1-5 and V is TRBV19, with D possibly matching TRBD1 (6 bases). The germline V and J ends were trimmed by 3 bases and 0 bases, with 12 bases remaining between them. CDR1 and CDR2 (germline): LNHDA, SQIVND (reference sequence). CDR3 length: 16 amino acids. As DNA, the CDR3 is TGTGCCAGTAGTATCGGGACATCGTATAGCAATCAGCCCCAGCATTTT. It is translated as CASSIGTSYSNQPQHF.

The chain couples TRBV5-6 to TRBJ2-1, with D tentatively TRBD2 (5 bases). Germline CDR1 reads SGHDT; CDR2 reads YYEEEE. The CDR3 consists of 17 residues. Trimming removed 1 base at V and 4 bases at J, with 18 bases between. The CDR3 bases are TGTGCCAGCAGCTTGTATAGGCTCCAACGGGATTACAATGAGCAGTTCTTC. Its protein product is CASSLYRLQRDYNEQFF.

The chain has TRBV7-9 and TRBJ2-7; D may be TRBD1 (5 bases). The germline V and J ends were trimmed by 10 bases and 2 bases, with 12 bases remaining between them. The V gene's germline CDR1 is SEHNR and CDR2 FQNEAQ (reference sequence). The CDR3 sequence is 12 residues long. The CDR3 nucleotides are TGTGCCACAGGGCAGATCACCTACGAGCAGTACTTC. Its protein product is CATGQITYEQYF. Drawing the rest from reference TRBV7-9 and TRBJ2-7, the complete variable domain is DTGVSQNPRHKITKRGQNVTFRCDPISEHNRLYWYRQTLGQGPEFLTYFQNEAQLEKSRLLSDRFSAERPKGSFSTLEIQRTEQGDSAMYLCATGQITYEQYFGPGTRLTVT.

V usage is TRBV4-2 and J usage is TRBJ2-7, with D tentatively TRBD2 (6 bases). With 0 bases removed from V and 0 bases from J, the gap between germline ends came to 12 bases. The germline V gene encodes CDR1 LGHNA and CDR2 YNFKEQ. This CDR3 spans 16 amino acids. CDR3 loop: CASSQEGGKTSYEQYF. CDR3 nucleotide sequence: TGTGCCAGCAGCCAAGAGGGGGGAAAGACCTCCTACGAGCAGTACTTC.

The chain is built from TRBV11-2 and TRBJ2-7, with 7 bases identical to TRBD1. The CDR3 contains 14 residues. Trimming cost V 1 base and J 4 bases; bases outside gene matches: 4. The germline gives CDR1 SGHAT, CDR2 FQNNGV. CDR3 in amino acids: CASSLGQGPYEQYF. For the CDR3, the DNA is TGTGCCAGCAGCTTAGGACAGGGCCCGTACGAGCAGTACTTC.